This is a list of T cell receptor beta chains from one sample in a study of CD8+ T cells in alopecia areata. Assay used: immunoSEQ multiplex PCR; TCRdb lists only in-frame clones, some missing. The repertoire holds about 56,000 clones, with 95% to 97% as singletons. The specimen was CD8+ T cells sorted from blood, collected at week 0. All receptors come from a human donor with alopecia areata. Both conserved end residues are part of each CDR3. D genes are given only for firm matches.

J	D	V	DNA	CDR3
TRBJ1-2	NA	TRBV6-5	TGTGCCAGCAGTTCCGGGGGCAGTAACCCCAATGGCTACACCTTC	CASSSGGSNPNGYTF
TRBJ1-5	NA	TRBV18	TGTGCCAGCTCACCACCGGGGACGGGAAGCAATCAGCCCCAGCATTTT	CASSPPGTGSNQPQHF
TRBJ2-3	TRBD2	TRBV2	TGTGCCAGCAGTGGCCTCTATACTAGCGGAGCTAGCACAGATACGCAGTATTTT	CASSGLYTSGASTDTQYF
TRBJ2-1	NA	TRBV2	TGTGCCAGCATCCAGGGGGCCGGGGGGTCGAATGAGCAGTTCTTC	CASIQGAGGSNEQFF
TRBJ2-7	NA	TRBV2	TGTGCCAGCAGTGAGCCTCGCATAGGCGTCGAGCAGTACTTC	CASSEPRIGVEQYF
TRBJ1-1	NA	TRBV29-1	TGCAGCGTTGTAGGGGACGCTGAAGCTTTCTTT	CSVVGDAEAFF
TRBJ2-1	NA	TRBV7-6	TGTGCCAGCACCCCCGTATCGAGCAATGAGCAGTTCTTC	CASTPVSSNEQFF
TRBJ2-6	NA	TRBV19	TGTGCCACCGACGGTGGGGCCAACGTCCTGACTTTC	CATDGGANVLTF
TRBJ2-1	NA	TRBV15	TGTGCCACCAGCATGGGAACAGGGCCCTACAATGAGCAGTTCTTC	CATSMGTGPYNEQFF
TRBJ2-1	NA	TRBV23-1	TGCGCCAGCAGCCCGGGACTCAACAATGAGCAGTTCTTC	CASSPGLNNEQFF
TRBJ1-3	TRBD1	TRBV5-1	TGCGCCAGCAGCCCGGGACAGGGGTCCTCTGGAAACACCATATATTTT	CASSPGQGSSGNTIYF
TRBJ2-7	TRBD1	TRBV19	TGTGCCAGTCGTTACTCGACAGGGAGCTCCTACGAGCAGTACTTC	CASRYSTGSSYEQYF
TRBJ1-6	TRBD1	TRBV2	TGTGCCAGCAGTGAAATGGCGGGGACAGGAGATTCACCCCTCCACTTT	CASSEMAGTGDSPLHF
TRBJ2-3	NA	TRBV7-9	TGTGCCAGCAGCCGGGATCTCAGGACAGATACGCAGTATTTT	CASSRDLRTDTQYF
TRBJ1-3	NA	TRBV4-1	TGCGCCAGCAGCCAAGGGGCGAGCTCTGGAAACACCATATATTTT	CASSQGASSGNTIYF
TRBJ2-1	TRBD2	TRBV7-2	TGTGCCAGCAGCTCGGAACTAGCGGTGAATGAGCAGTTCTTC	CASSSELAVNEQFF